This T cell receptor (beta chain) was identified during a study of shared clonotypes between healthy human individuals. General study findings and limits: Clonotypes that were shared across a handful of donors made up around 5.5% of naive CD4 clonotypes. A generally larger estimated richness was seen in naive subsets than in memory subsets.

CDR1 and CDR2 from the germline V gene are SGHTA and FQGNSA. The CDR3 has 17 amino acids. The V end lost 2 bases, the J end lost 5 bases, and 16 bases lay between the germline ends. Note on this clone: What it binds is not known.

HIV-negative, healthy adults without recent acute infections or vaccinations were the donors. In the original processing: Sequence data from immunoSEQ were junction-only and lacked quality scores; consequently, filtering differed. Clones were read by immunoSEQ multiplex PCR, and TCRdb kept only the in-frame ones, dropping some. V, J and clone size reflect that table, while D and trimming were determined from the DNA. Counted here are roughly 720,000 clones, 90% occurring once; the ten biggest clones make up 34%. The receptor was isolated from a man aged 18 to 30 in good health. Some clones in this sample may be carry-over from other donors' samples. This sequence joins TRBV7-2 and TRBJ1-6; TRBD1 might be the D (5 bases). The sample taken for sequencing was memory CD8+ T cells from PBMCs. Documented subset: CD45RO+ cells pooled with CCR7-negative TemRA cells. Here the CDR3 reads CASSLKVLDIHNSPLHF. The CDR3 coding sequence is TGTGCCAGCAGCTTAAAAGTTCTGGACATCCATAATTCACCCCTCCACTTT.